These T cell receptor beta chains were read from a single sample in a study of blood T cell repertoires in COVID-19. Repertoires were generated with immunoSEQ multiplex PCR, while TCRdb's copy carries only in-frame clones and drops some. The sample records about 330,000 clones, approximately 92% being singletons. Sequenced material: PBMCs or T cells enriched from blood (not recorded which). These receptors were obtained from a woman in her twenties or thirties who had recovered from COVID-19. The CDR3 runs from the conserved cysteine through the conserved F or W. Each record gives: V gene, CDR3 length, D gene, clone size, J gene, CDR3 protein, CDR3 DNA. The D gene is left open where the match is weak. Only part of the rows carry a size: once, few, many, or a class if the clone is expanded.

V: TRBV7-2; length: 15; D: TRBD1; size: once; J: TRBJ2-2; CDR3: CASSQTGGLTGELFF; DNA: TGTGCCAGCAGTCAAACAGGGGGCCTGACCGGGGAGCTGTTTTTT
V: TRBV30; length: 13; D: TRBD1; size: NA; J: TRBJ1-5; CDR3: CAWGRGLGQPQHF; DNA: TGTGCCTGGGGGAGGGGGCTAGGGCAGCCCCAGCATTTT
V: TRBV18; length: 19; D: NA; size: NA; J: TRBJ2-1; CDR3: CASSSRLEVPGVQGNEQFF; DNA: TGTGCCAGCTCGTCTAGGCTGGAGGTCCCGGGAGTTCAAGGCAATGAGCAGTTCTTC
V: TRBV5-4; length: 13; D: TRBD1; size: NA; J: TRBJ1-2; CDR3: CASSLTGVYGYTF; DNA: TGTGCCAGCAGCTTGACAGGGGTCTATGGCTACACCTTC
V: TRBV28; length: 15; D: NA; size: NA; J: TRBJ1-1; CDR3: CASSFSARMNTEAFF; DNA: TGTGCCAGCAGTTTTTCGGCGAGGATGAACACTGAAGCTTTCTTT
V: TRBV9; length: 14; D: TRBD1; size: NA; J: TRBJ2-5; CDR3: CASSVGQGGETQYF; DNA: TGTGCCAGCAGCGTTGGACAGGGGGGAGAGACCCAGTACTTC
V: TRBV7-2; length: 16; D: NA; size: NA; J: TRBJ2-3; CDR3: CASSFGGGYLTDTQYF; DNA: TGTGCCAGCAGCTTTGGGGGGGGCTACCTCACAGATACGCAGTATTTT
V: TRBV11-2; length: 15; D: NA; size: NA; J: TRBJ2-7; CDR3: CASSLGPGRNYEQYF; DNA: TGTGCCAGCAGCTTAGGCCCAGGCCGCAACTACGAGCAGTACTTC
V: TRBV27; length: 14; D: NA; size: NA; J: TRBJ1-5; CDR3: CASSFSGINQPQHF; DNA: TGTGCCAGCAGTTTTTCAGGGATAAATCAGCCCCAGCATTTT
V: TRBV7-9; length: 12; D: NA; size: NA; J: TRBJ1-1; CDR3: CASSHFDTEAFF; DNA: TGTGCCAGCAGCCATTTTGACACTGAAGCTTTCTTT
V: TRBV7-9; length: 18; D: TRBD1; size: NA; J: TRBJ1-5; CDR3: CASSFGTGGRIGNQPQHF; DNA: TGTGCCAGCAGCTTCGGGACAGGGGGGCGCATTGGCAATCAGCCCCAGCATTTT
V: TRBV30; length: 14; D: TRBD1; size: many; J: TRBJ1-2; CDR3: CAWSRQGAMAGYTF; DNA: TGTGCCTGGAGTCGACAGGGAGCGATGGCTGGCTACACCTTC
V: TRBV24-1; length: 16; D: NA; size: NA; J: TRBJ2-1; CDR3: CATSETGKSSYNEQFF; DNA: TGTGCCACCAGTGAAACCGGTAAAAGCTCCTACAATGAGCAGTTCTTC
V: TRBV9; length: 16; D: NA; size: NA; J: TRBJ2-7; CDR3: CASSVGAGKWVYEQYF; DNA: TGTGCCAGCAGCGTAGGGGCAGGGAAGTGGGTCTACGAGCAGTACTTC
V: TRBV4-2; length: 14; D: NA; size: NA; J: TRBJ2-5; CDR3: CASSQDYREETQYF; DNA: TGTGCCAGCAGCCAAGATTACAGAGAAGAGACCCAGTACTTC
V: TRBV7-9; length: 13; D: NA; size: NA; J: TRBJ1-6; CDR3: CASSERAGSPLHF; DNA: TGTGCCAGCAGCGAACGTGCGGGTTCACCCCTCCACTTT
V: TRBV6-2/TRBV6-3; length: 16; D: TRBD1; size: few; J: TRBJ2-6; CDR3: CASSGTGGRGANVLTF; DNA: TGTGCCAGCAGTGGGACAGGGGGCCGTGGGGCCAACGTCCTGACTTTC
V: TRBV2; length: 14; D: TRBD2; size: NA; J: TRBJ2-7; CDR3: CASSPLGGGYEQYF; DNA: TGTGCCAGCAGTCCACTTGGGGGGGGCTACGAGCAGTACTTC
V: TRBV30; length: 13; D: NA; size: NA; J: TRBJ2-7; CDR3: CAWGGGPLREQYF; DNA: TGTGCCTGGGGAGGGGGGCCCTTAAGGGAGCAGTACTTC
V: TRBV2; length: 14; D: NA; size: NA; J: TRBJ1-3; CDR3: CANSRDIGGNTIYF; DNA: TGTGCCAACAGCCGGGACATCGGTGGAAACACCATATATTTT
V: TRBV19; length: 19; D: NA; size: once; J: TRBJ1-2; CDR3: CASSTTRRKTADPNYGYTF; DNA: TGTGCCAGTAGTACAACGCGAAGAAAAACAGCCGACCCTAACTATGGCTACACCTTC
V: TRBV12-3/TRBV12-4; length: 13; D: NA; size: NA; J: TRBJ2-7; CDR3: CASTLLGGQEQYF; DNA: TGTGCCAGCACCCTTCTGGGGGGTCAAGAGCAGTACTTC
V: TRBV3-1/TRBV3-2; length: 13; D: NA; size: NA; J: TRBJ1-2; CDR3: CASSQAPGGGYTF; DNA: TGTGCCAGCAGCCAAGCGCCGGGGGGAGGCTACACCTTC
V: TRBV6-6; length: 16; D: TRBD2; size: NA; J: TRBJ2-1; CDR3: CASSRASGNSLNEQFF; DNA: TGTGCCAGCAGTCGAGCTAGCGGAAACTCCCTCAATGAGCAGTTCTTC
V: TRBV7-2; length: 15; D: NA; size: NA; J: TRBJ1-5; CDR3: CASSFGGGGNQPQHF; DNA: TGTGCCAGCAGCTTCGGCGGGGGGGGCAATCAGCCCCAGCATTTT
V: TRBV7-6; length: 17; D: TRBD1; size: NA; J: TRBJ1-1; CDR3: CASSLKPQGEVNTEAFF; DNA: TGTGCCAGCAGCTTGAAACCACAGGGGGAGGTGAACACTGAAGCTTTCTTT
V: TRBV18; length: 14; D: TRBD1; size: NA; J: TRBJ2-7; CDR3: CASSPGTETYEQYF; DNA: TGTGCCAGCTCACCAGGGACAGAGACCTACGAGCAGTACTTC
V: TRBV4-2; length: 16; D: NA; size: NA; J: TRBJ1-1; CDR3: CASSQDPGGGSTEAFF; DNA: TGTGCCAGCAGCCAAGATCCCGGTGGTGGGAGCACTGAAGCTTTCTTT
V: TRBV19; length: 14; D: NA; size: once; J: TRBJ1-5; CDR3: CASRKQGYNQPQHF; DNA: TGTGCCAGTAGAAAGCAGGGGTACAATCAGCCCCAGCATTTT